The TCR beta chain under discussion was sequenced for a study of blood T cell repertoires in COVID-19. Some clones are missing from TCRdb's copy, which holds only in-frame ones; the method was immunoSEQ multiplex PCR. The repertoire has some 410,000 clones, around 89% of them found once; the top ten carry approximately 0.96%. The V segment lost 5 bases and the J segment 4 bases; nucleotides outside the gene matches: 5. The CDR3 extends over 14 amino acids. The germline CDR1 and CDR2 sequences are SNHLY and FYNNEI. J is TRBJ1-5 and V is TRBV2, with 7 bases identical to TRBD1. The receptor's source is a woman aged 25 to 39 with acute COVID-19. The sequencing input was PBMCs or T cells enriched from blood (not recorded which). This CDR3 is CASSQDRVNQPQHF. The CDR3 DNA sequence: TGTGCCAGCAGTCAAGACAGGGTTAATCAGCCCCAGCATTTT.